This TCR beta chain was identified in a study of T cell repertoires in cytomegalovirus infection. About the research overall: HLA-C-restricted CMV epitopes, recently identified, and well-studied HLA-B-restricted ones were used by the study. Both a matching HLA type and CMV infection were indicated by public TCR beta signatures. General observations from the study: HLA-C-restricted CMV-specific TCR beta clonotypes were dominant in the ex vivo response. Cumulative frequency of public TCR beta families picked out carriers of CMV plus the relevant HLA.

To note about this clonotype: Antigen specificity is unknown.

Each CDR3 protein is one row after TCRdb ran MiXCR on the reads. The sample consists of about 830,000 distinct CDR3 sequences, roughly 33% of them appearing once. Germline V gives CDR1 SQVTM, CDR2 ANQGSEA. V dropped 5 bases and J dropped 2; count of bases not matched to a gene: 9. This CDR3 has 14 amino acids. Sequencing used cultured CD8+ T cells from PBMCs, obtained from culture after CMV antigen stimulation. The chain couples TRBV29-1 to TRBJ2-7, with 7 bases fitting TRBD1. This TCR derives from a human donor in good health (CMV status not recorded). Some clones in this sample may be carry-over from other donors' samples. DNA of the CDR3: TGCAGCGTTTCCACGGACAGGCGTACCTACGAGCAGTACTTC. Amino acids: CSVSTDRRTYEQYF.